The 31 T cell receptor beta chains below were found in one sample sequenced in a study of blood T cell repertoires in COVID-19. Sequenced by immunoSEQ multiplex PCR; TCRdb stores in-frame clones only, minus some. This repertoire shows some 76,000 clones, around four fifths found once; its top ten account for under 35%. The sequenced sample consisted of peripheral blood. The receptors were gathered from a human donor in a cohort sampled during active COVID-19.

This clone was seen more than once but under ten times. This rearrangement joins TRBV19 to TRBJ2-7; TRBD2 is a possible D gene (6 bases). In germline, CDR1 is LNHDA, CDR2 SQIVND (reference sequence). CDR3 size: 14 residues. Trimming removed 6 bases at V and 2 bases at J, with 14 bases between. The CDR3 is CASRTGGEAYEQYF. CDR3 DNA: TGTGCCAGTAGAACAGGCGGGGAGGCCTACGAGCAGTACTTC.

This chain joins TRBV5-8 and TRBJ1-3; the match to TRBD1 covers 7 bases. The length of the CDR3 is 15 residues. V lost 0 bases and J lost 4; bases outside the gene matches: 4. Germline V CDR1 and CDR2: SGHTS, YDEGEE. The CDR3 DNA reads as TGTGCCAGCAGCTTGGGAACGACAGGGGGAAACACCATATATTTT. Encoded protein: CASSLGTTGGNTIYF.

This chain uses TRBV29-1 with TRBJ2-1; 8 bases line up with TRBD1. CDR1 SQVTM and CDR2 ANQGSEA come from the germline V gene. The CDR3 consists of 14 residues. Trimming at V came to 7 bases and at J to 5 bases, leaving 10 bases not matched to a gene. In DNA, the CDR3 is TGCAGCGCCGGACCGGGACAGGCTAACAATGAGCAGTTCTTC. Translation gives CSAGPGQANNEQFF.

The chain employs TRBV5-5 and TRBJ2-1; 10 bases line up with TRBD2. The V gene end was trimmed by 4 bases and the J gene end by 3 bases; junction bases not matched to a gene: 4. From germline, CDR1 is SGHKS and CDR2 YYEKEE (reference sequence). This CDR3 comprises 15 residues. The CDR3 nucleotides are TGTGCCAGCAGCCCAAGCGGGGGGGGCTACAATGAGCAGTTCTTC. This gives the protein CASSPSGGGYNEQFF.

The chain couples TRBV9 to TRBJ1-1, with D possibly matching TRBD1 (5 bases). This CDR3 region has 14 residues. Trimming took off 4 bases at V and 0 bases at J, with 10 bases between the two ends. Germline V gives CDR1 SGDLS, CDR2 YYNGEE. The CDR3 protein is CASSLGGMNTEAFF. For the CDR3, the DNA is TGTGCCAGCAGCTTGGGGGGGATGAACACTGAAGCTTTCTTT.

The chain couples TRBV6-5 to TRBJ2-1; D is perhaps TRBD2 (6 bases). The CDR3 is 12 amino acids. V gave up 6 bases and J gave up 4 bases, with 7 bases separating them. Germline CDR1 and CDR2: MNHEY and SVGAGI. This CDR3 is CASRGGYNEQFF. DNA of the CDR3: TGTGCCAGCAGGGGGGGTTACAATGAGCAGTTCTTC.

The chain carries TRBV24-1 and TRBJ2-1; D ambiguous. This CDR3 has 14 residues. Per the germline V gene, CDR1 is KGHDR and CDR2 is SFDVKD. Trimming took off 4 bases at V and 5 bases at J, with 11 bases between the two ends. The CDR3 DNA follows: TGTGCCACCAGTGACCCCCGGGTACACAATGAGCAGTTCTTC. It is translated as CATSDPRVHNEQFF.

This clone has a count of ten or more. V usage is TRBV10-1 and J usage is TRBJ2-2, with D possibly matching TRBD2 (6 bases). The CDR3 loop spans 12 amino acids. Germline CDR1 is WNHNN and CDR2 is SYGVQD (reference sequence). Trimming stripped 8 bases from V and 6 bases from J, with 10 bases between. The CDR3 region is CASGGQAGELFF. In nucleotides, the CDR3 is TGCGCCAGCGGAGGGCAGGCCGGGGAGCTGTTTTTT.

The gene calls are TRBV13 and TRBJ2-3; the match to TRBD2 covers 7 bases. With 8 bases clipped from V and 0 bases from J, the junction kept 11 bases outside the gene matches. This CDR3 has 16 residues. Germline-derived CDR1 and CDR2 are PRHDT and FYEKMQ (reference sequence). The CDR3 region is CASAGPTSQSTDTQYF. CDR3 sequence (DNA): TGTGCCAGCGCCGGTCCGACTAGCCAAAGCACAGATACGCAGTATTTT.

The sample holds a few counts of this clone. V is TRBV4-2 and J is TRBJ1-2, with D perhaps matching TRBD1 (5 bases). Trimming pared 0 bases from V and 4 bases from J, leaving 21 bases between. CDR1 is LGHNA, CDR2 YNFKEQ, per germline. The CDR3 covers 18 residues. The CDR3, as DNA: TGTGCCAGCAGCCAAGATGTCGCGGGGCGACAGAGCCTCTATGGCTACACCTTC. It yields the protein CASSQDVAGRQSLYGYTF.

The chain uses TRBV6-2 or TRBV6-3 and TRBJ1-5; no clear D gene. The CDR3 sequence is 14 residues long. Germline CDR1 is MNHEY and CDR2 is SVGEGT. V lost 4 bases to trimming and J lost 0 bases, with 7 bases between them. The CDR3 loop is CASSSHGSNQPQHF. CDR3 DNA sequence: TGTGCCAGCAGTTCTCACGGTAGCAATCAGCCCCAGCATTTT.

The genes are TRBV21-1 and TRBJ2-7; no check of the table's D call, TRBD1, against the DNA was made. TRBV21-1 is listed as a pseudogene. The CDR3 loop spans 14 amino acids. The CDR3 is CASSPGQDPYEQYF. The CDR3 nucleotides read TGTGCCAGCAGCCCGGGACAAGACCCATACGAGCAGTACTTC.

As DNA, the CDR3 is TGTGCCAGCAGCTGGACCGGACAGGACTATGGCTACACCTTC. Protein sequence: CASSWTGQDYGYTF. J is TRBJ1-2 and V is TRBV5-5, with 7 bases fitting TRBD1. Per germline, CDR1 SGHKS and CDR2 YYEKEE (reference sequence). The CDR3 covers 14 residues. Trimming at V came to 3 bases and at J to 3 bases, leaving 5 bases not matched to a gene. The whole variable domain, filled in from reference TRBV5-5 and TRBJ1-2, reads DAGVTQSPTHLIKTRGQQVTLRCSPISGHKSVSWYQQVLGQGPQFIFQYYEKEERGRGNFPDRFSARQFPNYSSELNVNALLLGDSALYLCASSWTGQDYGYTFGSGTRLTVV.

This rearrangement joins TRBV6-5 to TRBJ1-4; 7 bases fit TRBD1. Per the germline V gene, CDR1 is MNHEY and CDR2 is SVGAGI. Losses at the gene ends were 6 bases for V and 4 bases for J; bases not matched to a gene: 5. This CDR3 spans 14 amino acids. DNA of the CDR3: TGTGCCAGCAGGCCACAGGGGAGTAATGAAAAACTGTTTTTT. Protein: CASRPQGSNEKLFF.

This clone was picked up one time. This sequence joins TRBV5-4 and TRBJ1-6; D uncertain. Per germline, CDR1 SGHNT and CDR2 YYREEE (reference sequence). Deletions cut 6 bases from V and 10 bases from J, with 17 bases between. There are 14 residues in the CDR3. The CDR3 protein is CASTTRAAPSPLHF. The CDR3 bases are TGTGCCAGCACAACGCGAGCCGCGCCCTCACCCCTCCACTTT.

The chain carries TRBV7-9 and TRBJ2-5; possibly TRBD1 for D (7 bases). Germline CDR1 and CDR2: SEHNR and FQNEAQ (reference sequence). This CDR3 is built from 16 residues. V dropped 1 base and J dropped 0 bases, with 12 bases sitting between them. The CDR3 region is CASSLEGRGDQETQYF. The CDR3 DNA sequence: TGTGCCAGCAGCTTAGAAGGCAGGGGGGACCAAGAGACCCAGTACTTC. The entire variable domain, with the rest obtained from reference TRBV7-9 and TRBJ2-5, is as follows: DTGVSQNPRHKITKRGQNVTFRCDPISEHNRLYWYRQTLGQGPEFLTYFQNEAQLEKSRLLSDRFSAERPKGSFSTLEIQRTEQGDSAMYLCASSLEGRGDQETQYFGPGTRLLVL.

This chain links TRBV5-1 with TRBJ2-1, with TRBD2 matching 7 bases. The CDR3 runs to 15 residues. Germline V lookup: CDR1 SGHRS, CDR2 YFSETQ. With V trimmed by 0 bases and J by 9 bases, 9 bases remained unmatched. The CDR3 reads CASSLGQGGSGEQFF. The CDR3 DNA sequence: TGCGCCAGCAGCTTGGGGCAGGGAGGGTCTGGTGAGCAGTTCTTC.

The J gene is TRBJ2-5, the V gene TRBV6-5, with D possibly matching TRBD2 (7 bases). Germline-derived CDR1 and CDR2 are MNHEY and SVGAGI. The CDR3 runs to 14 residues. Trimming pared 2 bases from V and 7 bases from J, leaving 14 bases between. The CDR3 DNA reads TGTGCCAGCAGTTACGGCGGGGGCGGGGGGACCCAGTACTTC. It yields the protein CASSYGGGGGTQYF.

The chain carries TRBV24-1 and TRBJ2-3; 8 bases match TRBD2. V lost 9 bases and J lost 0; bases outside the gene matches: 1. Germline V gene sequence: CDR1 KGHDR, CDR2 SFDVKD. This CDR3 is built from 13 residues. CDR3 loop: CATSGGSTDTQYF. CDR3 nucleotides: TGTGCCACCTCGGGGGGGAGCACAGATACGCAGTATTTT.

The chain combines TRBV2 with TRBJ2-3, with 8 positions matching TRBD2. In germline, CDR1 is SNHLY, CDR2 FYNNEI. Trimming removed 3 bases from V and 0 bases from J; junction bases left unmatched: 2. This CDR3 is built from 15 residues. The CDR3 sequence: CASSDGGGSTDTQYF. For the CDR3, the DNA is TGTGCCAGCAGTGACGGGGGGGGCAGCACAGATACGCAGTATTTT. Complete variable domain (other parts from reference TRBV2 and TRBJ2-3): EPEVTQTPSHQVTQMGQEVILRCVPISNHLYFYWYRQILGQKVEFLVSFYNNEISEKSEIFDDQFSVERPDGSNFTLKIRSTKLEDSAMYFCASSDGGGSTDTQYFGPGTRLTVL.

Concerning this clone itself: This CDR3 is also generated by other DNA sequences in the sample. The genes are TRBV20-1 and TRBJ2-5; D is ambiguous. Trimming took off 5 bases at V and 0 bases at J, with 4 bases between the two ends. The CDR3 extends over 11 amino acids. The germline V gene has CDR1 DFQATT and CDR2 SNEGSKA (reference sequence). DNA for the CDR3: TGCAGTGCTGAGCACCAAGAGACCCAGTACTTC. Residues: CSAEHQETQYF.

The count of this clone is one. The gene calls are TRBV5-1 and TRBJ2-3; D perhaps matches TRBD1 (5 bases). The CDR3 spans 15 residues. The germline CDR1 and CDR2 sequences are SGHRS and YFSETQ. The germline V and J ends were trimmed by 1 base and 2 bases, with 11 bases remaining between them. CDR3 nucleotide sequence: TGCGCCAGCAGCTTGTCCCCAGGGTCCACAGATACGCAGTATTTT. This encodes CASSLSPGSTDTQYF.

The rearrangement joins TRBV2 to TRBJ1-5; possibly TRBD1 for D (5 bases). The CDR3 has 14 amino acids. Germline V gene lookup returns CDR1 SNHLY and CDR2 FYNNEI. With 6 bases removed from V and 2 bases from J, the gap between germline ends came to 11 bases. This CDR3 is CASSPGGRNQPQHF. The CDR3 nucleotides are TGTGCCAGCAGCCCGGGGGGACGCAATCAGCCCCAGCATTTT. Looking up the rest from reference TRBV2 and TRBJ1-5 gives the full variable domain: EPEVTQTPSHQVTQMGQEVILRCVPISNHLYFYWYRQILGQKVEFLVSFYNNEISEKSEIFDDQFSVERPDGSNFTLKIRSTKLEDSAMYFCASSPGGRNQPQHFGDGTRLSIL.

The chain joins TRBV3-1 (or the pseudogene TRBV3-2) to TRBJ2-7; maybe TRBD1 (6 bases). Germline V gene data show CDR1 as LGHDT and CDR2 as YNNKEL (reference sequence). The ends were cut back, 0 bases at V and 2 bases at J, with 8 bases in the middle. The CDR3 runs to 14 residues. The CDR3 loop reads CASSQDRGTYEQYF. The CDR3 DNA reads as TGTGCCAGCAGCCAAGATAGGGGGACCTACGAGCAGTACTTC.

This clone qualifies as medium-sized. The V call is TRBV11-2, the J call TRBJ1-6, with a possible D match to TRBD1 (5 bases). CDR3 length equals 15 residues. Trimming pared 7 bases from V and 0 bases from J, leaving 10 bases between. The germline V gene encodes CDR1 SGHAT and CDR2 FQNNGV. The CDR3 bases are TGTGCCAGCACCAAGGGGTACTCCTATAATTCACCCCTCCACTTT. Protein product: CASTKGYSYNSPLHF.

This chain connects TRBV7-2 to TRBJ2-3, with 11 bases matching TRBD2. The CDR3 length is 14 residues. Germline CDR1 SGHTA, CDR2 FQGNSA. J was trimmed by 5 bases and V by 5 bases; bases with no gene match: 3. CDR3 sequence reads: CASSPGLAGDTQYF. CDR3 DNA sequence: TGTGCCAGCAGCCCTGGACTAGCGGGAGATACGCAGTATTTT.

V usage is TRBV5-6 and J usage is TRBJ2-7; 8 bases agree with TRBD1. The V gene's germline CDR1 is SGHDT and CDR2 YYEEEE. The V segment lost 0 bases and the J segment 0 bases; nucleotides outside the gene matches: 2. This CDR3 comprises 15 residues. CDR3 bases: TGTGCCAGCAGCTTGGGACAGGGGTCCTCCTACGAGCAGTACTTC. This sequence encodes CASSLGQGSSYEQYF.

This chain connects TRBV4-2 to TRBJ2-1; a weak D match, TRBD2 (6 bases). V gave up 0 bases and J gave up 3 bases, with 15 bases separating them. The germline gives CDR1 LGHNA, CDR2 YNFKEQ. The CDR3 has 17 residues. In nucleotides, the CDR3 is TGTGCCAGCAGCCAAGAGACGGAACTAGCTGTCTACAATGAGCAGTTCTTC. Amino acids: CASSQETELAVYNEQFF.

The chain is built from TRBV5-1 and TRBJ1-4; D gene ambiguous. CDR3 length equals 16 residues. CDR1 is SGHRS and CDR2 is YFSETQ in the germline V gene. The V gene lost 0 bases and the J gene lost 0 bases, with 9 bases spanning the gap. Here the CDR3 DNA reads TGCGCCAGCAGCTTGGGCGGCAACCCAACTAATGAAAAACTGTTTTTT. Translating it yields CASSLGGNPTNEKLFF.

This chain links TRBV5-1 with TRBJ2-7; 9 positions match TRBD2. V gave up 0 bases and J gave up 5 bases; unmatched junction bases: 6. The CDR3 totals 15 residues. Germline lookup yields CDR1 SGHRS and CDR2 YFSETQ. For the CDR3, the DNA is TGCGCCAGCAGCTTGGAGCGGGGGGACAGAGACGAGCAGTACTTC. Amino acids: CASSLERGDRDEQYF.

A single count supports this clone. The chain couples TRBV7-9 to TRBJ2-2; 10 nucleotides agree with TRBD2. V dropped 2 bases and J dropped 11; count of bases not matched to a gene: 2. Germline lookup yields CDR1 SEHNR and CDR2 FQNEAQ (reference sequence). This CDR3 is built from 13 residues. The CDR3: CASSLLAGGELFF. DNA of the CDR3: TGTGCCAGCAGCTTATTAGCGGGGGGCGAGCTGTTTTTT.